This TCR beta chain emerged from a study of blood T cell repertoires in COVID-19. In the authors' workflow: For nucleated cells, counts were estimated from reference gene primer amplification. The table came from immunoSEQ multiplex PCR; TCRdb's copy has only in-frame clones and leaves some out. The DNA gave D and trimming, while V, J and clone size come from that table. Of tens of thousands of clones detected, roughly 80% appear once; the ten largest clones hold 9% to 10%. The V gene end was trimmed by 1 base and the J gene end by 6 bases; junction bases not matched to a gene: 8. CDR1 and CDR2 from the germline V gene are SGHAT and FQNNGV. The CDR3 totals 15 residues.

The sequencing input was peripheral blood. The chain employs TRBV11-2 and TRBJ2-7, with 8 positions matching TRBD2. This receptor was identified in a man aged 55-75 years in a cohort sampled during active COVID-19. The DNA of the CDR3 is TGTGCCAGCAGCTTAGTAAGTAGCGGGACTGGCGAGCAGTACTTC. It is translated as CASSLVSSGTGEQYF.